The 23 T cell receptor beta chains below all came from one sample that was sequenced in a study of type 1 regulatory T cells. These receptors are not linked to any known antigen. TCRdb redid the calling of the reads with MiXCR, one entry per CDR3 protein. This table has fewer than 30,000 distinct CDR3 sequences, 55% to 75% appearing once. The sequencing sample was made of cultured T cells, either the whole culture or a sorted T cell fraction (not recorded which). Specified subset: Tr1-enriched cell product generated in vitro against host alloantigens. Receptors originate from a human donor in good health.

CDR3 protein: CSASTPQGWQTQYF. The CDR3 bases are TGCAGTGCTTCTACGCCTCAGGGGTGGCAGACCCAGTACTTC. V gene TRBV20-1 combines with J gene TRBJ2-5; a weak D match, TRBD1 (6 bases). Trimming removed 5 bases from V and 6 bases from J, with 19 bases in between. Germline lookup yields CDR1 DFQATT and CDR2 SNEGSKA (reference sequence). The CDR3 extends over 14 amino acids.

The CDR3 here is CASSDPPGTGLAGANVLTF. The DNA for the CDR3 is TGTGCCAGCAGCGACCCGCCCGGGACAGGTTTGGCTGGGGCCAACGTCCTGACTTTC. J is TRBJ2-6 and V is TRBV9; 8 bases match TRBD1. The CDR3 contains 19 residues. V dropped 3 bases and J dropped 2; count of bases not matched to a gene: 13. Germline assignment: CDR1 SGDLS and CDR2 YYNGEE.

This chain links TRBV12-3 or TRBV12-4 with TRBJ1-6; possible D gene TRBD1, 5 bases. The length of the CDR3 is 15 residues. With 6 bases removed from V and 6 bases from J, the gap between germline ends came to 15 bases. CDR3 protein: CASSRQSSPNSPLHF. The CDR3 coding sequence is TGTGCCAGCAGCCGACAGTCGTCCCCTAATTCACCCCTCCACTTT.

The chain is built from TRBV20-1 and TRBJ2-7; maybe TRBD1 (7 bases). Deletions cut 4 bases from V and 2 bases from J, with 21 bases between. Germline V lookup: CDR1 DFQATT, CDR2 SNEGSKA (reference sequence). There are 16 residues in the CDR3. Written as DNA, the CDR3 is TGCAGTGCTAAGGGGCCCCTGGGCAGGGGGGCCTACGAGCAGTACTTC. It is translated as CSAKGPLGRGAYEQYF.

The chain is built from TRBV18 and TRBJ2-5, with TRBD1 as a possible D gene (7 bases). Germline CDR1 and CDR2: KGHSH and LQKENI. This CDR3 has 15 amino acids. V was trimmed by 4 bases and J by 2 bases, leaving 14 bases between them. CDR3 protein: CASSQIQGGQETQYF. CDR3 in DNA: TGTGCCAGCTCACAAATCCAGGGGGGACAAGAGACCCAGTACTTC.

V is TRBV5-1 and J is TRBJ1-3; D gene uncertain. Per germline, CDR1 SGHRS and CDR2 YFSETQ. V was cut by 7 bases and J by 2 bases, with 16 bases left in between. This CDR3 spans 15 amino acids. This CDR3 reads CASSNVPGPGNTIYF. CDR3 sequence (DNA): TGCGCCAGCTCTAACGTACCGGGTCCTGGAAACACCATATATTTT.

This clonotype was found a few times. The V call is TRBV6-4, the J call TRBJ2-1; 13 positions match TRBD2. CDR1 is MRHNA, CDR2 SNTAGT, per germline. Trimming removed 4 bases from V and 9 bases from J; junction bases left unmatched: 6. The CDR3 runs to 15 residues. CDR3 DNA sequence: TGTGCCAGCAGTGCGGGACTAGCGGGGCTCGTTGAGCAGTTCTTC. Protein sequence: CASSAGLAGLVEQFF.

V usage is TRBV29-1 and J usage is TRBJ1-2; D gene ambiguous. This CDR3 has 12 amino acids. Germline V gene data show CDR1 as SQVTM and CDR2 as ANQGSEA. The ends were cut back, 7 bases at V and 6 bases at J, with 15 bases in the middle. The CDR3 spells CSADSERDGYTF. The DNA for the CDR3 is TGCAGCGCTGATTCAGAGAGAGATGGCTACACCTTC.

This clonotype has a handful of counts. V is TRBV2 and J is TRBJ2-1; TRBD2 agrees at 14 bases. Germline V gene lookup returns CDR1 SNHLY and CDR2 FYNNEI. Germline trimming cut 6 bases from V and 7 bases from J; bases unmatched to any gene: 5. The CDR3 consists of 15 residues. CDR3 in amino acids: CASRRTSGGWNEQFF. For the CDR3, the DNA is TGTGCCAGCAGGAGGACTAGCGGGGGGTGGAATGAGCAGTTCTTC.

A single count supports this clonotype. This chain links TRBV6-2 or TRBV6-3 with TRBJ1-2; TRBD1 matches 7 bases. The germline gives CDR1 MNHEY, CDR2 SVGEGT. Trimming at V came to 5 bases and at J to 4 bases, leaving 1 base not matched to a gene. The CDR3 contains 12 residues. This chain's CDR3 is CASSRDSYGYTF. The CDR3 DNA sequence: TGTGCCAGCAGTCGGGACAGCTATGGCTACACCTTC.

This clonotype was seen only once. The chain combines TRBV7-9 with TRBJ2-1, with D perhaps matching TRBD1 (5 bases). This CDR3 is 14 amino acids long. Germline values: CDR1 SEHNR, CDR2 FQNEAQ (reference sequence). The germline V and J ends were trimmed by 2 bases and 2 bases, with 7 bases remaining between them. CDR3 sequence reads: CASSLIGAYNEQFF. The CDR3 DNA sequence: TGTGCCAGCAGCTTAATAGGGGCCTACAATGAGCAGTTCTTC.

The V call is TRBV10-3, the J call TRBJ2-7, with 16 bases identical to TRBD2. The V segment lost 4 bases and the J segment 2 bases; nucleotides outside the gene matches: 8. The CDR3 runs to 18 residues. Germline lookup yields CDR1 ENHRY and CDR2 SYGVKD. For the CDR3, the DNA is TGTGCCATCAGTGTGTCACCGGGACTAGCGGGGGGGGCCTACGAGCAGTACTTC. This sequence encodes CAISVSPGLAGGAYEQYF.

This clonotype is medium-sized within its sample. The chain combines TRBV12-3 or TRBV12-4 with TRBJ2-1; TRBD2 matches at 11 bases. The CDR3 runs 15 residues. V lost 4 bases and J lost 7; bases outside the gene matches: 6. CDR3 amino acids: CASSSGTSGTNEQFF. The CDR3 bases are TGTGCCAGCAGTTCAGGGACTAGCGGTACAAATGAGCAGTTCTTC.

V gene TRBV7-2 combines with J gene TRBJ2-7, with 11 nucleotides matching TRBD1. V lost 5 bases, J lost 5 bases, and 14 bases stayed unmatched. CDR1 SGHTA and CDR2 FQGNSA come from the germline V gene. The CDR3 runs 17 residues. The CDR3 spells CASSRAVGTGGLDEQYF. The CDR3 DNA reads as TGTGCCAGCAGCCGAGCCGTAGGGACAGGGGGTCTGGACGAGCAGTACTTC.

The chain links TRBV7-2 to TRBJ2-7, with 9 bases lining up with TRBD2. The CDR3 extends over 16 amino acids. Germline V gives CDR1 SGHTA, CDR2 FQGNSA. V shed 5 bases, J shed 0 bases, and the junction held 8 bases outside the gene matches. As DNA, the CDR3 is TGTGCCAGCAGCGGTAGCGGGGGTGCCCTCTCCTACGAGCAGTACTTC. Its translation: CASSGSGGALSYEQYF.

The chain recombines TRBV25-1 with TRBJ1-2; possibly TRBD1 for D (5 bases). The V end lost 4 bases, the J end lost 2 bases, and 8 bases lay between the germline ends. The CDR3 length is 13 residues. Germline CDR1 MGHDK, CDR2 SYGVNS. The CDR3 loop is CASSGQLNYGYTF. The CDR3 DNA reads TGTGCCAGCAGTGGACAGCTCAACTATGGCTACACCTTC.

The chain links TRBV7-8 to TRBJ1-1; the D gene is possibly TRBD1 (6 bases). Trimming removed 5 bases from V and 5 bases from J, with 21 bases in between. CDR1 is SGHVS, CDR2 FQNEAQ, per germline. The CDR3 contains 16 residues. CDR3 in DNA: TGTGCCAGCAGCCCGAAGGGGGGAGAGGAGGGGACTGAAGCTTTCTTT. It specifies CASSPKGGEEGTEAFF.

The genes are TRBV5-6 and TRBJ1-1; TRBD1 matches 7 bases. The CDR3 sequence is 14 residues long. CDR1 and CDR2 from the germline V gene are SGHDT and YYEEEE. The V and J ends lost 4 bases and 5 bases, in that order; junction bases with no gene match: 8. CDR3 protein: CASSPPGGRTEAFF. DNA for the CDR3: TGTGCCAGCAGCCCGCCAGGGGGTCGGACTGAAGCTTTCTTT.

The CDR3 loop is CASRPGRTSGDTQYF. Here the CDR3 DNA reads TGTGCCAGCAGACCGGGACGGACGTCGGGGGATACGCAGTATTTT. The rearrangement joins TRBV7-8 to TRBJ2-3; D possibly uses TRBD1 or TRBD2 (5 bases each). Between the trimmed V and J ends, which lost 6 bases and 6 bases, there was a span of 19 bases. The germline V gene has CDR1 SGHVS and CDR2 FQNEAQ. This CDR3 region has 15 residues.

This sequence joins TRBV6-6 and TRBJ2-7, with D possibly being TRBD1 or TRBD2 (5 bases each). Trimming pared 8 bases from V and 4 bases from J, leaving 33 bases between. Germline V lookup: CDR1 MNHNY, CDR2 SVGAGI (reference sequence). The CDR3 has 19 amino acids. The CDR3 loop is CASSSGSGRMISRKYEQYF. Here the CDR3 DNA reads TGTGCCAGCTCCTCCGGATCGGGACGGATGATTTCGCGAAAGTACGAGCAGTACTTC.

In DNA, the CDR3 is TGTGCCAGCAGCTTGGACCCGACAGGGTTTGGCGAGCAGTACTTC. Protein: CASSLDPTGFGEQYF. The chain is built from TRBV5-5 and TRBJ2-7, with 7 bases that match TRBD1. CDR3 size: 15 residues. Trimming removed 0 bases from V and 6 bases from J; junction bases left unmatched: 9. Germline CDR1 is SGHKS and CDR2 is YYEKEE (reference sequence).

The J gene is TRBJ1-1, the V gene TRBV6-6; D is uncertain. CDR3 length: 13 residues. Trimming pared 7 bases from V and 4 bases from J, leaving 13 bases between. Looked up from germline, CDR1 is MNHNY and CDR2 is SVGAGI (reference sequence). CDR3 residues: CASISWDGTEAFF. The CDR3 coding sequence is TGTGCCAGCATTTCTTGGGATGGCACTGAAGCTTTCTTT.

J is TRBJ2-7 and V is TRBV11-2, with D possibly TRBD1 on 6 matching bases. Between the trimmed V and J ends, which lost 5 bases and 3 bases, there was a span of 14 bases. The CDR3 has 14 amino acids. Germline-derived CDR1 and CDR2 are SGHAT and FQNNGV. CDR3 nucleotides: TGTGCCAGCAGCCAGGACAGCAACTACTACGAGCAGTACTTC. Translation gives CASSQDSNYYEQYF.